This T cell receptor (beta chain) appears in the sequencing data of a study of shared clonotypes between healthy human individuals. Sorted-subset replicate PCRs used around 200 ng of genomic DNA. This amount corresponded to some 32,000 T cell genomes. Measured with immunoSEQ multiplex PCR; TCRdb has only the in-frame clones, and not every one. In the table there are approximately 2,000,000 clones, over 85% of which are singletons. The CDR3 totals 11 residues. Germline CDR1 and CDR2: SQVTM and ANQGSEA. Trimming pared 5 bases from V and 0 bases from J, leaving 4 bases between. Cells designated naive CD8 were CD45RO-negative and were positively selected for CCR7, with terminally differentiated effector memory CD45RA+ cells excluded. Findings and limits, study-wide: The study's rarefaction showed incomplete sorted-subset sequencing despite large depth.

To note about this clone: The target antigen is unknown. Other DNA sequences in the sample encode the same CDR3.

The chain combines TRBV29-1 with TRBJ1-1; D remains ambiguous. This clonotype was sampled from a man aged 18 to 29 in good health. Some clones in this sample may be carry-over from other donors' samples. The specimen sequenced was naive CD8+ T cells from PBMCs. The CDR3 loop reads CSVTVNTEAFF. In DNA, the CDR3 is TGCAGCGTTACAGTGAACACTGAAGCTTTCTTT.